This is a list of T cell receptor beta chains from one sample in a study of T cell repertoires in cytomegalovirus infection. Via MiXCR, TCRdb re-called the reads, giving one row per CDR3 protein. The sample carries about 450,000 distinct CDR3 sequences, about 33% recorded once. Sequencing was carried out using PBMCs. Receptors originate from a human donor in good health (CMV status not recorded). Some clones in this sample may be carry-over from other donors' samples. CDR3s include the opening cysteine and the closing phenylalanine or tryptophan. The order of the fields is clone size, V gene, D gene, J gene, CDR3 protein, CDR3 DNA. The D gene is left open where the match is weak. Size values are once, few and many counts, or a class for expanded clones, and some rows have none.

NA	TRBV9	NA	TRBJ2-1	CASSVGQGGRNEQFF	TGTGCCAGCAGCGTAGGGCAGGGGGGCCGAAATGAGCAGTTCTTC
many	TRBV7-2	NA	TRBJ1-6	CASSLGGQGNSPLHF	TGTGCCAGCAGCTTAGGGGGTCAGGGTAATTCACCCCTCCACTTT
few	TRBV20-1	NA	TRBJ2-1	CSARGLRGRDNEQFF	TGCAGTGCTAGAGGCTTGAGGGGCCGGGACAATGAGCAGTTCTTC
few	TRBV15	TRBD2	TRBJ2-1	CATRGGLALNEQFF	TGTGCCACCAGGGGGGGACTAGCCCTCAATGAGCAGTTCTTC
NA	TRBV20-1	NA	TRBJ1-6	CSARDSGRAYNSPLHF	TGCAGTGCTAGAGATAGTGGCAGGGCGTACAATTCACCCCTCCACTTT
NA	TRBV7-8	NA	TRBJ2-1	CASSFRGDEQFF	TGTGCCAGCAGCTTTAGGGGGGACGAGCAGTTCTTC
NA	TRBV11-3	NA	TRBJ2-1	CASSSDGRQFF	TGTGCCAGCAGCTCGGACGGCCGCCAGTTCTTC
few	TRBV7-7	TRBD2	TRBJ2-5	CASSRTSGELVETQYF	TGTGCCAGCAGCCGGACTAGCGGGGAACTTGTGGAGACCCAGTACTTC
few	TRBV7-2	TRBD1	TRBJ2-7	CASSQDRAGEQYF	TGTGCCAGCAGCCAGGACAGGGCTGGGGAGCAGTACTTC
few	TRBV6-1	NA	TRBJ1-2	CASSSGRPLLYGYTF	TGTGCCAGCAGTTCTGGACGGCCACTTCTCTATGGCTACACCTTC
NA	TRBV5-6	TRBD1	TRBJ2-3	CASSLVQGALSDTQYF	TGTGCCAGCAGCTTGGTGCAGGGGGCGCTTTCAGATACGCAGTATTTT
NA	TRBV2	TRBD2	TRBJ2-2	CASNSGGPSGELFF	TGTGCCAGCAACAGCGGGGGGCCCTCCGGGGAGCTGTTTTTT
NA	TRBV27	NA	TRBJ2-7	CASGAGISYEQYF	TGTGCCAGCGGTGCAGGGATCTCCTACGAGCAGTACTTC
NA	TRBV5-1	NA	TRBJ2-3	CASSSWGLSQDTQYF	TGCGCCAGCAGCTCCTGGGGGCTCTCCCAAGATACGCAGTATTTT
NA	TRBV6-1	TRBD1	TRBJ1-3	CASSELPGGKDTIYF	TGTGCCAGCAGTGAATTGCCAGGGGGCAAGGACACCATATATTTT
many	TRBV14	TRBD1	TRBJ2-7	CASSQGTAYEQYF	TGCGCCAGCAGCCAAGGGACAGCCTACGAGCAGTACTTC
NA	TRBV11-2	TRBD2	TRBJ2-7	CASARGGGYEQYF	TGTGCCAGTGCCCGGGGGGGAGGTTACGAGCAGTACTTC
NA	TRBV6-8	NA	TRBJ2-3	CATSPRLVPTDTQYF	TGTGCCACTTCCCCCCGACTAGTCCCCACAGATACGCAGTATTTT
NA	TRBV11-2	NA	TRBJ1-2	CASSLEHGANYGYTF	TGTGCCAGCAGCTTAGAACACGGCGCTAACTATGGCTACACCTTC
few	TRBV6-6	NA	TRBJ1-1	CASSYQVNTEAFF	TGTGCCAGCAGTTATCAGGTGAACACTGAAGCTTTCTTT
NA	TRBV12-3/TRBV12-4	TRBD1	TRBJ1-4	CASRKQGASNEKLFF	TGTGCCAGCAGGAAACAGGGGGCGTCTAATGAAAAACTGTTTTTT
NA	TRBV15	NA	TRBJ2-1	CATSSRRGDNEQFF	TGTGCCACCAGCAGCCGAAGGGGGGACAATGAGCAGTTCTTC
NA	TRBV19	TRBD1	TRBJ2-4	CATSGQGIGDIQYF	TGTGCCACCTCGGGACAGGGGATCGGAGACATTCAGTACTTC
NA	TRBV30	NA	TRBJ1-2	CAWESYGYTF	TGTGCCTGGGAGAGCTATGGCTACACCTTC
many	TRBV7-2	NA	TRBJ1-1	CASSPRTVQNTEAFF	TGTGCCAGCAGTCCTCGGACAGTCCAGAACACTGAAGCTTTCTTT
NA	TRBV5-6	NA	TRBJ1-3	CASSSGPGNTIYF	TGTGCCAGCAGCTCCGGCCCCGGAAACACCATATATTTT
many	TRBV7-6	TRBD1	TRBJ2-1	CASSFRQGGYNEQFF	TGTGCCAGCAGCTTCCGACAGGGTGGGTACAATGAGCAGTTCTTC
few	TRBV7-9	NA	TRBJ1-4	CASSYDRERNEKLFF	TGTGCCAGCAGCTACGACCGGGAGCGTAATGAAAAACTGTTTTTT
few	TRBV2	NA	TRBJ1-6	CASMIDKSWNSPLHF	TGTGCCAGCATGATAGACAAGTCTTGGAATTCACCCCTCCACTTT
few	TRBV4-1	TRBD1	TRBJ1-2	CASSVLGQGFDYTF	TGCGCCAGCAGCGTACTAGGACAGGGCTTCGACTACACCTTC
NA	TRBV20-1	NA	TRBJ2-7	CSAPEGDRGEQYF	TGCAGTGCCCCCGAGGGGGACCGCGGGGAGCAGTACTTC
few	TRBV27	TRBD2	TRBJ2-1	CASSGLAGAYNEQFF	TGTGCCAGCAGCGGACTAGCGGGGGCTTACAATGAGCAGTTCTTC
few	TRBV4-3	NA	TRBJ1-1	CASSQDSMNTEAFF	TGCGCCAGCAGCCAAGATAGTATGAACACTGAAGCTTTCTTT
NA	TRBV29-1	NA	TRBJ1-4	CSVRGVATNEKLFF	TGCAGCGTGCGTGGGGTAGCAACTAATGAAAAACTGTTTTTT
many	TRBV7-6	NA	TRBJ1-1	CASSPIDTGSNTEAFF	TGTGCCAGCAGCCCGATTGATACAGGTTCGAACACTGAAGCTTTCTTT
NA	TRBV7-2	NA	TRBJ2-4	CASSLKVGKNFQYF	TGTGCCAGCAGCTTAAAGGTTGGCAAAAACTTTCAGTACTTC
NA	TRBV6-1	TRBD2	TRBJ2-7	CASWTRESYEQYF	TGTGCCAGCTGGACTAGGGAATCCTACGAGCAGTACTTC
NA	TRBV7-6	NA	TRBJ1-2	CASSFGRGLNYGYTF	TGTGCCAGCAGCTTCGGCAGGGGCCTTAACTATGGCTACACCTTC
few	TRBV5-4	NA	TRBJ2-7	CASSPGTDEQYF	TGTGCCAGCAGCCCCGGGACGGACGAGCAGTACTTC
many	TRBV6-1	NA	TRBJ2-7	CASSAGQTSYF	TGTGCCAGCAGTGCAGGACAGACCAGTTACTTC
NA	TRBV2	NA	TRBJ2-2	CASSVDTGELFF	TGTGCCAGCAGTGTAGACACCGGGGAGCTGTTTTTT
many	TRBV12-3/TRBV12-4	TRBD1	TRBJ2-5	CASSPDRGETQYF	TGTGCCAGCAGTCCGGACAGGGGTGAGACCCAGTACTTC
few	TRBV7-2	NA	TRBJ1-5	CASSLEMINQPQHF	TGTGCCAGCAGCTTAGAGATGATTAATCAGCCCCAGCATTTT
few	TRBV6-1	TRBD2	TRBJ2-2	CASSSTGLAGGANTGELFF	TGTGCCAGCAGTTCAACAGGACTAGCGGGGGGCGCGAACACCGGGGAGCTGTTTTTT
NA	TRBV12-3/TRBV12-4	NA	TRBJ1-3	CASRPQQVSGNTIYF	TGTGCCAGCAGACCCCAACAGGTCAGCGGGAACACCATATATTTT